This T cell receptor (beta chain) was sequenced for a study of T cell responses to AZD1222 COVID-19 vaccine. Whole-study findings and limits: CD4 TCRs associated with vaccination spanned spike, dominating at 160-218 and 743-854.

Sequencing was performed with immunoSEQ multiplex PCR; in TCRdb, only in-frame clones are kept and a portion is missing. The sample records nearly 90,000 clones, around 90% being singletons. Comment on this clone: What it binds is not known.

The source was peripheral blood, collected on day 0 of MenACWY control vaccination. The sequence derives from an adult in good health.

In nucleotides, the CDR3 is TGTGCCAGCAGCATGCCGACAGTTAGCCCTGGTAAAGCTTTCTTT. It yields the protein CASSMPTVSPGKAFF. This sequence joins TRBV7-2 and TRBJ1-1, with D possibly matching TRBD1 (5 bases). The CDR3 runs 15 residues. V was cut by 5 bases and J by 9 bases, with 22 bases left in between. From germline, CDR1 is SGHTA and CDR2 FQGNSA.